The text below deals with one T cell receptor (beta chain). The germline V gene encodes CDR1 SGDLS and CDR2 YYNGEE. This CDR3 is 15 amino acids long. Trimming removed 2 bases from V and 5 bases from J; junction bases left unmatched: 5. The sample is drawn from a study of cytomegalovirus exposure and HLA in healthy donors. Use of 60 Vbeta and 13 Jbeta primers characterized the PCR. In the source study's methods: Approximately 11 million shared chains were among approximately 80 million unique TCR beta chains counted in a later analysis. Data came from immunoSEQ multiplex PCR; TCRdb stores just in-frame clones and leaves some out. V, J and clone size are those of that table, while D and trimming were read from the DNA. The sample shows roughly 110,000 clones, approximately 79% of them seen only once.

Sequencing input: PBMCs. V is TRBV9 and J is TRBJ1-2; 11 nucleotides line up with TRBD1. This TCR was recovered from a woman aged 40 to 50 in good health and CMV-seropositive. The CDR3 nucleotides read TGTGCCAGCAGCGTTGGACAGGGGGCGCGGTATGGCTACACCTTC. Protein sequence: CASSVGQGARYGYTF.